Shown below are 12 T cell receptor beta chains from a single sample sequenced in a study of yellow fever vaccine responses in identical twins. TCRdb passed the RT-PCR reads through MiXCR, listing each CDR3 protein once. Of fewer than 35,000 distinct CDR3 sequences in the sample, almost 60% were seen once. Source: T cells from blood (PBMCs), unsorted or a sorted subset (not recorded which), taken before or after yellow fever vaccination (not recorded which). The receptors come from a woman in her late teens or twenties who received the yellow fever vaccine.

This chain uses TRBV20-1 with TRBJ1-6, with D possibly being TRBD1 (5 bases). V lost 6 bases, J lost 5 bases, and 11 bases lay in between. Looked up from germline, CDR1 is DFQATT and CDR2 is SNEGSKA (reference sequence). The CDR3 consists of 13 residues. CDR3 DNA: TGCAGTGCCCATGACAGTAATAATTCACCCCTCCACTTT. Translating it yields CSAHDSNNSPLHF.

This clonotype occurred a few times. The chain has TRBV28 and TRBJ2-1; 8 nucleotides match TRBD1. The CDR3 consists of 14 residues. Germline lookup yields CDR1 MDHEN and CDR2 SYDVKM. V lost 6 bases, J lost 16 bases, and 17 bases stayed unmatched. This chain's CDR3 is CASRVQGGSGPPFF. The CDR3 DNA is TGTGCCAGCAGGGTACAGGGGGGAAGCGGACCCCCTTTCTTC.

This clonotype was counted once. The genes are TRBV5-1 and TRBJ1-1; no definite D call. Germline V CDR1 and CDR2: SGHRS, YFSETQ. The CDR3 contains 13 residues. Trimming took 4 bases from V and 4 from J, leaving 11 bases between them. The CDR3 coding sequence is TGCGCCAGCAGCCGTTTCGGACGCACTGAAGCTTTCTTT. Protein: CASSRFGRTEAFF.

Only a few counts were recorded for this clonotype. The CDR3 nucleotides are TGTGCCAGCACCCTGGGTGCTAGCGTCCTCAATGAGCAGTTCTTC. It yields the protein CASTLGASVLNEQFF. The rearrangement uses TRBV5-6 and TRBJ2-1, with a weak D call TRBD2 (6 bases). The CDR3 covers 15 residues. V shed 6 bases and J shed 6 bases, with 19 bases lying between them. CDR1 and CDR2 (germline): SGHDT, YYEEEE.

The V and J genes are TRBV23-1 and TRBJ1-5; a weak D match, TRBD1 (6 bases). TRBV23-1 is treated as an ORF (open reading frame) with a function not yet certain. The V end lost 3 bases, the J end lost 5 bases, and 8 bases lay between the germline ends. This CDR3 has 13 residues. This CDR3 is CASSQDSYQPQHF. The DNA of the CDR3 is TGCGCCAGCAGTCAGGACAGTTATCAGCCCCAGCATTTT.

V is TRBV9 and J is TRBJ2-5, with D possibly matching TRBD2 (6 bases). This CDR3 comprises 17 residues. V was pared by 4 bases and J by 2 bases, with 21 bases between. The V gene's germline CDR1 is SGDLS and CDR2 YYNGEE. CDR3 sequence: CASSPDYSGFAQETQYF. CDR3 nucleotides: TGTGCCAGCAGCCCTGATTACAGCGGGTTTGCACAAGAGACCCAGTACTTC.

This clonotype was seen more than once but under ten times. This chain joins TRBV9 and TRBJ2-5; D is undetermined. V dropped 0 bases and J dropped 2 bases, with 11 bases sitting between them. This CDR3 is 15 amino acids long. Germline values: CDR1 SGDLS, CDR2 YYNGEE. Here the CDR3 reads CASSVAGFGQETQYF. CDR3 DNA sequence: TGTGCCAGCAGCGTAGCTGGGTTTGGGCAAGAGACCCAGTACTTC.

This clonotype was counted a few times. The rearrangement uses TRBV29-1 and TRBJ2-1; 9 nucleotides match TRBD1. The CDR3 spans 14 residues. The germline V gene encodes CDR1 SQVTM and CDR2 ANQGSEA. The V gene end was trimmed by 6 bases and the J gene end by 2 bases; junction bases not matched to a gene: 5. The CDR3 DNA reads TGCAGCGTGGGGGACAGGGAGACCTACAATGAGCAGTTCTTC. Translating it yields CSVGDRETYNEQFF.

This clonotype was observed a few times. The chain links TRBV2 to TRBJ2-7, with 9 bases identical to TRBD1. V shed 8 bases, J shed 4 bases, and the junction held 9 bases outside the gene matches. The CDR3 consists of 14 residues. CDR1 is SNHLY and CDR2 is FYNNEI in the germline V gene. CDR3 bases: TGTGCCAGCCTAACGGACAGGGGAACGTACGAGCAGTACTTC. Amino acids: CASLTDRGTYEQYF.

The chain employs TRBV12-3 or TRBV12-4 and TRBJ2-1; D unclear. The V end was cut by 3 bases, the J end by 1 base, with 7 bases between. The CDR3 consists of 14 residues. CDR3 region: CASSLRPSYNEQFF. The CDR3 DNA reads TGTGCCAGCAGTTTGAGGCCATCCTACAATGAGCAGTTCTTC.

This clonotype was recorded a few times. V usage is TRBV5-4 and J usage is TRBJ1-5; possible D gene TRBD1, 5 bases. This CDR3 is 14 amino acids long. Trimming took 2 bases from V and 0 from J, leaving 6 bases between them. Germline loops: CDR1 SGHNT, CDR2 YYREEE (reference sequence). The CDR3 nucleotides read TGTGCCAGCAGCTTCGGGGGTAGCAATCAGCCCCAGCATTTT. This translates into CASSFGGSNQPQHF. Drawing the rest from reference TRBV5-4 and TRBJ1-5, the complete variable domain is ETGVTQSPTHLIKTRGQQVTLRCSSQSGHNTVSWYQQALGQGPQFIFQYYREEENGRGNFPPRFSGLQFPNYSSELNVNALELDDSALYLCASSFGGSNQPQHFGDGTRLSIL.

V gene TRBV3-1 combines with J gene TRBJ1-2; 7 bases align to TRBD1. The length of the CDR3 is 16 residues. The germline gives CDR1 LGHDT, CDR2 YNNKEL (reference sequence). Germline trimming cut 5 bases from V and 4 bases from J; bases unmatched to any gene: 13. CDR3 sequence reads: CASSSGGARRGYGYTF. CDR3 coding DNA: TGTGCCAGCAGCTCAGGGGGGGCCCGGCGGGGCTATGGCTACACCTTC.